These 5 T cell receptor beta chains share one sample of origin, sequenced in a study of blood T cells in healthy people across ages. Through a sample-barcoded 5' primer and a J-beta primer mix, a second PCR was run for 7 to 11 cycles. One entry per CDR3 protein, called by TCRdb with MiXCR from the 5' RACE reads. This table holds approximately 900,000 distinct CDR3 sequences, about 28% found once. The same data also contributed to another study, on T cells of mothers and their children.

The sample was blood. Source of these receptors: a woman in her forties in good health.

This clonotype was seen ten or more times. The chain joins TRBV7-9 to TRBJ2-7; D gene uncertain. CDR1 and CDR2 (germline): SEHNR, FQNEAQ (reference sequence). The CDR3 consists of 11 residues. The V and J ends lost 5 bases and 6 bases respectively, with 8 bases between them. CDR3 sequence reads: CASSPMLEQYF. CDR3 DNA sequence: TGTGCCAGCAGCCCGATGCTCGAGCAGTACTTC.

The V and J genes are TRBV7-2 and TRBJ2-1, with D possibly TRBD2 on 7 matching bases. Trimming took 6 bases from V and 6 from J, leaving 18 bases between them. The germline V gene has CDR1 SGHTA and CDR2 FQGNSA. CDR3 size: 15 residues. The CDR3 region is CASRERGGVSNEQFF. DNA for the CDR3: TGTGCCAGCAGGGAAAGGGGGGGCGTGTCCAATGAGCAGTTCTTC.

This clonotype was seen a few times. This chain connects TRBV7-2 to TRBJ2-1, with 10 bases aligning to TRBD2. The CDR3 totals 17 residues. Germline CDR1 is SGHTA and CDR2 is FQGNSA. Unmatched junction bases numbered 11, after V lost 5 bases and J lost 4 bases. Written as DNA, the CDR3 is TGTGCCAGCAGCAAAAACCTAGCGGGGGACAGGTACAATGAGCAGTTCTTC. Residues: CASSKNLAGDRYNEQFF.

This clonotype was counted at least ten times. The rearrangement joins TRBV12-3 or TRBV12-4 to TRBJ2-5; 9 positions match TRBD2. This CDR3 spans 16 amino acids. Unmatched junction bases numbered 12, after V lost 5 bases and J lost 5 bases. CDR3 DNA: TGTGCCAGCAGTCCTCGGACTAGCGACGCGTTGGAGACCCAGTACTTC. Its protein is CASSPRTSDALETQYF.

This clonotype was counted between two and nine times. The chain links TRBV28 to TRBJ1-1; D might be TRBD1 (5 bases). This CDR3 has 17 residues. With 7 bases removed from V and 0 bases from J, the gap between germline ends came to 21 bases. The germline V gene has CDR1 MDHEN and CDR2 SYDVKM. CDR3 sequence (DNA): TGTGCCAGCATAAACCCGCGCGGGCAGGGCATGAACACTGAAGCTTTCTTT. This gives the protein CASINPRGQGMNTEAFF.